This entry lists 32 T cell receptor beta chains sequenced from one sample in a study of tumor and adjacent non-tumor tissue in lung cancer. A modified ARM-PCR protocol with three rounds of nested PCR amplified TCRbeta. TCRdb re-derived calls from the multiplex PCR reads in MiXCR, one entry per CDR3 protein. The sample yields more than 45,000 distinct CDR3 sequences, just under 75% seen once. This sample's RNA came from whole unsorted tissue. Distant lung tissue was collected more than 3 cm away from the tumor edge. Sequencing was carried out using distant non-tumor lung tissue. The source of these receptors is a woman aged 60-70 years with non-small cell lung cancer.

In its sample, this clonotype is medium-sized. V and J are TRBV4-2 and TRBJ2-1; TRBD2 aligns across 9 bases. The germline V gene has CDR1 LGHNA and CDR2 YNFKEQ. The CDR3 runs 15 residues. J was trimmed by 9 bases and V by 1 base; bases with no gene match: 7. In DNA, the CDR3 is TGTGCCAGCAGCCAAGGTGGGACTAGCCGAGTTGAGCAGTTCTTC. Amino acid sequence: CASSQGGTSRVEQFF.

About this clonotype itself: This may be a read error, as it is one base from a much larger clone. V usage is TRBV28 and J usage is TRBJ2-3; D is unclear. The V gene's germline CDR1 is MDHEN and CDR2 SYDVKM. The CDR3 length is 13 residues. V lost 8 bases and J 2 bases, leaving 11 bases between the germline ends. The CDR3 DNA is TGTGCCAGCTATGTGGCCTACACAGATACGCAGTATTTT. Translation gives CASYVAYTDTQYF.

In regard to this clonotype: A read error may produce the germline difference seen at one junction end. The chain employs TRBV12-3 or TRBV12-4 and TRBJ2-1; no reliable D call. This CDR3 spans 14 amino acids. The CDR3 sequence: CARSRRGGHNEQFF. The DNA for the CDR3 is TGTGCCAGGAGTCGTAGAGGCGGTCATAATGAACAGTTCTTC.

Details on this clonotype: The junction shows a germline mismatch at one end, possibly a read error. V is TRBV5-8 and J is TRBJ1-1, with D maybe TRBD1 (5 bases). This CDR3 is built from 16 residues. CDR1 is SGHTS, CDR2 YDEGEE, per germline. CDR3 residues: CASSLVLYGGNTEAVF. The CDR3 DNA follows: TGTGCCAGCAGCTTGGTTCTTTACGGGGGGAACACTGAAGCTGTCTTT.

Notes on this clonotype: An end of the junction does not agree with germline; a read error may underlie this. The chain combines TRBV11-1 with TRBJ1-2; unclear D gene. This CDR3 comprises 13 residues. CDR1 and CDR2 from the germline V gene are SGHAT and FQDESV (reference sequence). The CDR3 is CSRSESRSMANTF. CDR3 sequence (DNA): TGTTCCAGGAGCGAAAGCAGGTCTATGGCTAACACCTTC.

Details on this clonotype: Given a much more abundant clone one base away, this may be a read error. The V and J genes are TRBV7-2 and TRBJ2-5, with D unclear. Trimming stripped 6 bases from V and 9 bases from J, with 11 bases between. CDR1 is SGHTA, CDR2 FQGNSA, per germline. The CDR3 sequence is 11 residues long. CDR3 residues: CASRQDPAQYF. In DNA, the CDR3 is TGTGCCAGCAGGCAAGACCCGGCCCAGTACTTC.

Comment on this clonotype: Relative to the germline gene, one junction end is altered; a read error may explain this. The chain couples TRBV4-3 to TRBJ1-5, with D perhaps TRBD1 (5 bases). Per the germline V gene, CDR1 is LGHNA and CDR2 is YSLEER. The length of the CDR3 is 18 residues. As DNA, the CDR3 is TGCACCAGCAGCCAATACTGGGCTAAACCTAGGGGATCCCAGTCCCAGCATTTT. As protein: CTSSQYWAKPRGSQSQHF.

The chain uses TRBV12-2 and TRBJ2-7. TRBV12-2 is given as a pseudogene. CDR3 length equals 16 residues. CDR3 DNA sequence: TGTGTAAGTCGCTTTAGACGTTTAAACGGTCCCTACGAGCAGTACTTC. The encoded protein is CVSRFRRLNGPYEQYF.

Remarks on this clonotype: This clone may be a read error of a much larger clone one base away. In nucleotides, the CDR3 is TGCAGTGCTTCAGAGGGGGCTAGCGGGGCCACGAACACCGGGGAGCTGTTTTTT. It specifies CSASEGASGATNTGELFF. This chain joins TRBV20-1 and TRBJ2-2; TRBD2 matches at 9 bases. This CDR3 is 18 amino acids long. Trimming took 5 bases from V and 0 from J; bases not matched to a gene: 13. CDR1 and CDR2 (germline): DFQATT, SNEGSKA (reference sequence).

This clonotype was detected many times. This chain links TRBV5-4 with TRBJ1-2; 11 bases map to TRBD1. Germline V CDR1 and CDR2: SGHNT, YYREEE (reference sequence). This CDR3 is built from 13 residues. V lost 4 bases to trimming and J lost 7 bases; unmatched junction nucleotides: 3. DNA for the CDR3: TGTGCCAGCAGCCGGACAGGGGGCGCTGGCTACACCTTC. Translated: CASSRTGGAGYTF.

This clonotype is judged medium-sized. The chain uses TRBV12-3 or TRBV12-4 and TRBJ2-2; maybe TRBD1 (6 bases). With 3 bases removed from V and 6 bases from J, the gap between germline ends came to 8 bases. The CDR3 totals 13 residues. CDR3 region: CASSFTGSGELFF. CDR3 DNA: TGTGCCAGCAGTTTCACAGGGTCCGGGGAGCTGTTTTTT.

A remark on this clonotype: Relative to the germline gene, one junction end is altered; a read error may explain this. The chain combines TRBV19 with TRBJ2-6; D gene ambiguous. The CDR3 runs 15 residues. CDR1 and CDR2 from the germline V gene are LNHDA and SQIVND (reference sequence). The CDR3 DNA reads TGTGCTAGTAGTATGGAAAGGGCTGGGGCCAACGTCCTGACTTTC. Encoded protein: CASSMERAGANVLTF.

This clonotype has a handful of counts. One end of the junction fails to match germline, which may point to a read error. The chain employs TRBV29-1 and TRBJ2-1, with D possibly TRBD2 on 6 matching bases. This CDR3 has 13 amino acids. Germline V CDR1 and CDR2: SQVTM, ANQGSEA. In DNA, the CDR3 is TGCAGCGCTGATCATCTAGCGCTCGATGAGCGGTTCTTC. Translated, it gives CSADHLALDERFF.

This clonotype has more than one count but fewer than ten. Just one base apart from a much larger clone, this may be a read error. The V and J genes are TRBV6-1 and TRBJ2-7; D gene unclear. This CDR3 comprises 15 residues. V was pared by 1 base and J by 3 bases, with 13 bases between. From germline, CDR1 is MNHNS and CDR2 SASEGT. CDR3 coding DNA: TGTGCCAGCAGTGAAGATGTGGTTGGCAACTACGAGCAGTACTTC. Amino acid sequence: CASSEDVVGNYEQYF.

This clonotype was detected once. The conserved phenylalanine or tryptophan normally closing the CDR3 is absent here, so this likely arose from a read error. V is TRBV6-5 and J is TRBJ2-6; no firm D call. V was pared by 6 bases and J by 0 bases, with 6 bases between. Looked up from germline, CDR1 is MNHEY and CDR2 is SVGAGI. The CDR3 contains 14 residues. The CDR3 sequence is CASSYSSGANVLTY. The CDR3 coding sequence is TGTGCCAGCAGCTACAGCTCTGGGGCCAACGTCCTGACTTAC.

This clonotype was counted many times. The CDR3, as DNA: TGTGCCAGCAGTTTCAGGGACAGGGGGTTTTACACCGGGGAGCTGTTTTTT. Translated, it gives CASSFRDRGFYTGELFF. The rearrangement links TRBV12-3 or TRBV12-4 to TRBJ2-2, with TRBD1 matching 11 bases. J gave up 3 bases and V 3 bases, and 6 bases lay outside the gene matches. CDR3 size: 17 residues.

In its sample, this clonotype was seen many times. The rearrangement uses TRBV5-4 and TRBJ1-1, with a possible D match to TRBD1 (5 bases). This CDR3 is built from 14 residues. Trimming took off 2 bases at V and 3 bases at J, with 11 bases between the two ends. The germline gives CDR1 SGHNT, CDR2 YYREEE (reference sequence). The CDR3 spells CASSFAGLDTEAFF. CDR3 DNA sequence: TGTGCCAGCAGCTTTGCAGGGCTTGACACTGAAGCTTTCTTT.

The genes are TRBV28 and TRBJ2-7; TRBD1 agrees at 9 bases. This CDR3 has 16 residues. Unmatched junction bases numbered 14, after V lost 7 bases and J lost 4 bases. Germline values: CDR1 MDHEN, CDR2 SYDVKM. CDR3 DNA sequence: TGTGCCAGCAACCCCACAGGGGGCCAGTCGGGGTACGAGCAGTACTTC. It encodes CASNPTGGQSGYEQYF. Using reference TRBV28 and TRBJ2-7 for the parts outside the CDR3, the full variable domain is DVKVTQSSRYLVKRTGEKVFLECVQDMDHENMFWYRQDPGLGLRLIYFSYDVKMKEKGDIPEGYSVSREKKERFSLILESASTNQTSMYLCASNPTGGQSGYEQYFGPGTRLTVT.

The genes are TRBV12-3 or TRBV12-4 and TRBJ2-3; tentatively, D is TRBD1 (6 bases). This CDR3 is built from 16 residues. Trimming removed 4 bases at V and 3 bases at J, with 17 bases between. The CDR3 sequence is CASSSSGSGATDTQYF. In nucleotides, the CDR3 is TGTGCCAGCAGTTCATCCGGATCAGGGGCGACAGATACGCAGTATTTT.

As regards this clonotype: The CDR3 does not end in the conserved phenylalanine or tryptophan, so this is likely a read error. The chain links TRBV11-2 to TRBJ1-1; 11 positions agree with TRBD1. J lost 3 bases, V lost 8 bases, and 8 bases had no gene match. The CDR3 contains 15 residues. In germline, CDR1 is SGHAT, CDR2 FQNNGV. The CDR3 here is CASGYGTGGYTEAFS. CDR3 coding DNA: TGTGCCAGCGGCTATGGGACAGGGGGATACACTGAAGCTTTCTCT.

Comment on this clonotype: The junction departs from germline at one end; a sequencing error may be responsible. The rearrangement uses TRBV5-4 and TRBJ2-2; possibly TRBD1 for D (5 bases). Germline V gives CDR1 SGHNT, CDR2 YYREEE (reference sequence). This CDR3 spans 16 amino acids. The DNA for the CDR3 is TGTGCTAGCAGCTTGGAAGTGACAGTGGACACCGGGGAGCTGTTTTTT. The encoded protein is CASSLEVTVDTGELFF.

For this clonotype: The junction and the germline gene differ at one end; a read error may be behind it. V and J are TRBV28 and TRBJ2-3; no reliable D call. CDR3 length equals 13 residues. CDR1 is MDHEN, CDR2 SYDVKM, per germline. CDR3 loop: CATKGVGSDMQYF. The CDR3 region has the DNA TGTGCCACCAAAGGTGTCGGGTCAGATATGCAGTATTTT.

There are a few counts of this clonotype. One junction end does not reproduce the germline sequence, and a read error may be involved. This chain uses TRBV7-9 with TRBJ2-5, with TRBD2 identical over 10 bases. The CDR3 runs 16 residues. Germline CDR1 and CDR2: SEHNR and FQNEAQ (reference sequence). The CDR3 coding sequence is TGTGCCAGCAGCCAGCAGAGCGGGGGGGCAGGAGAGACCCGGTACTTC. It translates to CASSQQSGGAGETRYF.

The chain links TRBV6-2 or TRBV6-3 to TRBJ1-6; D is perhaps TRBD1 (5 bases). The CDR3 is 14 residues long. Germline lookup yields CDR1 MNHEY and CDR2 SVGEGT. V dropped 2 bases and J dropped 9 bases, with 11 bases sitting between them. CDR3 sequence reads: CASSYGGPGSPLHF. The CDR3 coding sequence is TGTGCCAGCAGTTACGGGGGTCCTGGTTCACCCCTCCACTTT.

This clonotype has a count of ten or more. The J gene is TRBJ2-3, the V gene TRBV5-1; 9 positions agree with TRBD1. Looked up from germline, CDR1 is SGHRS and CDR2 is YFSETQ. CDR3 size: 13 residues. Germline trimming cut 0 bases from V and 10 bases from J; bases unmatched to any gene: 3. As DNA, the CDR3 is TGCGCCAGCAGCTTGGACAGACAGGGGGCGCAGTATTTT. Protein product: CASSLDRQGAQYF.

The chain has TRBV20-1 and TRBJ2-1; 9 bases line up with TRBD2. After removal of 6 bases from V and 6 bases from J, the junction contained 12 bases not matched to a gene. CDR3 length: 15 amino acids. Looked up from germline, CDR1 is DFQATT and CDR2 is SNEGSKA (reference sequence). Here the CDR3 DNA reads TGCAGTGCCACCCTGATTAGCGGGAGTCTCAATGAGCAGTTCTTC. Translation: CSATLISGSLNEQFF.

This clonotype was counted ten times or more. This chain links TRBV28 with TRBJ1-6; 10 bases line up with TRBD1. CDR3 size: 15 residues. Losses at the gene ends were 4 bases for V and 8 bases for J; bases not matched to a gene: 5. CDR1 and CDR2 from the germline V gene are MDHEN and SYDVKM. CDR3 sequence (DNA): TGTGCCAGCAGTTATAGACAGGGGGCTTATTCACCCCTCCACTTT. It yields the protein CASSYRQGAYSPLHF.

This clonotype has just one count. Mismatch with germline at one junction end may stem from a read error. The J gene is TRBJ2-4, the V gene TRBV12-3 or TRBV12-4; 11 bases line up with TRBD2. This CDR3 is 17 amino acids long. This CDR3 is CASGLGGLAGGGNVQYF. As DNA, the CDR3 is TGTGCCAGCGGTTTGGGAGGACTAGCGGGCGGGGGAAACGTTCAGTACTTC.

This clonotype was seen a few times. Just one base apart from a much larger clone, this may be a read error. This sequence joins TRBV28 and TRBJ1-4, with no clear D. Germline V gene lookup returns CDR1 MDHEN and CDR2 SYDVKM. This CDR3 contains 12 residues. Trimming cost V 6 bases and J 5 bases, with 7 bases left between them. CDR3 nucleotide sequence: TGTGCCAGCAGATTCAGAAATGAAAAACTGTTTTTT. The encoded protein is CASRFRNEKLFF.

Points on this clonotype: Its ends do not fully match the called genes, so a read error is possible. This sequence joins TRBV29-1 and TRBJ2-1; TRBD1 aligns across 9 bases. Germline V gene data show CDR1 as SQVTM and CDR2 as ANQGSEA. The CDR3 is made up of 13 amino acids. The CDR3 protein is CSVPGQGDNAQLF. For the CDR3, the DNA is TGCAGCGTTCCGGGACAGGGTGACAATGCGCAGCTCTTC.

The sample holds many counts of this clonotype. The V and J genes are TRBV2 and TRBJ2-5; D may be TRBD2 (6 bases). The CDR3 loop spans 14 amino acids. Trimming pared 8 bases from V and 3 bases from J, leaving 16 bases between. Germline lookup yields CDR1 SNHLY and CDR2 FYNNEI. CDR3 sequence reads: CASWVGSGEETQYF. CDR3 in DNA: TGTGCCAGCTGGGTCGGGAGTGGGGAAGAGACCCAGTACTTC. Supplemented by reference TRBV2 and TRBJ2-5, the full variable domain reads EPEVTQTPSHQVTQMGQEVILRCVPISNHLYFYWYRQILGQKVEFLVSFYNNEISEKSEIFDDQFSVERPDGSNFTLKIRSTKLEDSAMYFCASWVGSGEETQYFGPGTRLLVL.

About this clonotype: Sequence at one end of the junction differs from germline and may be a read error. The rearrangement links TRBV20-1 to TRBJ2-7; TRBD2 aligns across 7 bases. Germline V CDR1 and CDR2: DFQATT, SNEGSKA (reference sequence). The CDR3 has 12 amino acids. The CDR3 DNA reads TGTAGTATCTCTAGCGGAACCTACGAGCAGTACTTC. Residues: CSISSGTYEQYF.